What follows is one T cell receptor (beta chain) and its context. Germline V lookup: CDR1 MDHEN, CDR2 SYDVKM. Trimming stripped 8 bases from V and 3 bases from J, with 7 bases between. The CDR3 runs 11 residues. The sample comes from a study of blood T cell repertoires in COVID-19. Measured with immunoSEQ multiplex PCR; TCRdb has only the in-frame clones, and not every one. In the table there are 150,000 to 200,000 clones, 65% to 90% of which are singletons. Sequenced sample: PBMCs or T cells enriched from blood (not recorded which). The rearrangement uses TRBV28 and TRBJ1-1; weak D call: TRBD1 (5 bases). This sequence originates from a man aged 50 to 59 who had recovered from COVID-19. The CDR3 loop reads CASGGYTEAFF. CDR3 in DNA: TGTGCCAGCGGGGGGTACACTGAAGCTTTCTTT.